The TCR beta chain described here comes from a study of T cell repertoires in aging, cancer and after chemotherapy. A mixed TRB-A/B primer pool amplified rearranged TRB by multiplex touch-down PCR. TCRdb re-called the multiplex PCR reads through MiXCR, storing one row per CDR3 protein. The sample lists about 11,000 distinct CDR3 sequences, approximately 30% occurring once. Peripheral blood genomic DNA, not sorted cells or RNA, was the template. CDR3 length: 15 amino acids. With V trimmed by 6 bases and J by 10 bases, 11 bases remained unmatched. The sequenced material came from blood. The V and J genes are TRBV12-3 or TRBV12-4 and TRBJ2-1, with 11 bases lining up with TRBD2. This clonotype originated in a human donor in good health. The donor label of this sample is uncertain. Here the CDR3 DNA reads TGTGCCAGCAGCCGCCCGACTAGCGGGGCCATCGAGCAGTTCTTC. It translates to CASSRPTSGAIEQFF.